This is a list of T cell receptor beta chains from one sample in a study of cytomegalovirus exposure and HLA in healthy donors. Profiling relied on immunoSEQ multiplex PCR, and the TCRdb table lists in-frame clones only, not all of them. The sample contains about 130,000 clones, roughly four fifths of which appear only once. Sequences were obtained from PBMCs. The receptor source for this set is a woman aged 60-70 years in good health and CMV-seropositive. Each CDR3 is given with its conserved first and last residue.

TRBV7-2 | CASSLGTGVTNEKLFF
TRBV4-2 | CASSQERAPYGYTF
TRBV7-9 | CASSRRTGASQETQYF
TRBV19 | CASSLGTGGITEAFF
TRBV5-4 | CASSQAAIAGGTNEQFF
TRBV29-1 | CSGGQGAGWGSEQFF
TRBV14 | CASSQDGLAGLYEQYF
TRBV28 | CASSLGDTWEKLFF
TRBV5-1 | CASSLTAGGGGNEQFF
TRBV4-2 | CASSQTSGVGANVLTF
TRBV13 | CASSSRTSGSHEQFF
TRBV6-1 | CASSKGLALGATQYF
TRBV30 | CACLGTSYGYTF
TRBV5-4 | CASSNADRSTGELFF
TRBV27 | CASRPTAAAPLHF
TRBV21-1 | CASSKVTSGPIPYEQYF
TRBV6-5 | CASSGQGRVGYTF
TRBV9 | CASSVNQGGFGGSPLHF
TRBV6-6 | CASSLRTSGGRYEQYF
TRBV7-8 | CASSLASKREKWVQFF
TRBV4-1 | CASGEGGLSSYNEQFF
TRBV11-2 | CASSTRASTEAFF
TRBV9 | CASSVDHGLGAADTQYF
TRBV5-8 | CASSLGSGVDTDTQYF
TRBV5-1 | CASSLGQGNSPLHF
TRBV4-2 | CASSPQRRSSTDTQYF
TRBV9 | CASSVGQMNTEAFF
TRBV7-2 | CASKGPDQPQHF
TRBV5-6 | CASSHGRGQLYTNEQFF
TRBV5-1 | CASSPARLTNTEAFF
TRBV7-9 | CASSSRDRGLDEQYF
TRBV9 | CASSVGQVAGNTIYF
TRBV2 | CASSSRGTGDEQYF
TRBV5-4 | CASRSPPLSGNNEQFF
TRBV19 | CASIDRGYRNTIYF
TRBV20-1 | CSASGSYEQYF
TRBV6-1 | CASSEGWSSNQPQHF
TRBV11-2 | CASSPRGPTNEKLFF
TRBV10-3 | CAIRLTGGYEDGYTF
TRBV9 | CASSLRTGGVLPFLETDTQYF
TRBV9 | CASSSQGAYEQYF
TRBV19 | CASSHKTGTVNTGELFF
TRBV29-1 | CSVQTGGSSYNEQFF
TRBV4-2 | CASSQDVGTGGEKLFF
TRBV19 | CVSSLRTGATEAFF
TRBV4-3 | CASSWNRGLNYGYTF
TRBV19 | CASSFTRTGSYPQHF
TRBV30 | CAWAKGRAGANVLTF
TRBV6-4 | CASSDSAGRPYNEQFF
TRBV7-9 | CASSFGLSEYEQYF
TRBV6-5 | CASSSDRGENQPQHF
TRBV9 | CASSPREGGTDTQYF
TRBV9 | CASSDTGGPNTEAFF
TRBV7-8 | CASSSGAGGGTGELFF
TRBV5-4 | CASSLGYRGETEAFF